The clone carrying this T cell receptor (beta chain) has only a few counts. Its antigen remains unidentified. The source of the sample is a study of T cells in Graves' hyperthyroidism and ophthalmopathy. V dropped 9 bases and J dropped 2 bases, with 16 bases sitting between them. Germline V CDR1 and CDR2: LNHDA, SQIVND (reference sequence). The CDR3 totals 15 residues. RNA transcripts yielded amplified TCR beta CDR3 regions. A set of HTBI primers served as the primers for a first-round RT-PCR of the TCR CDR3. TCRdb ran MiXCR on the multiplex PCR reads and lists one entry per CDR3 protein. Of more than 300,000 distinct CDR3 sequences listed, approximately 17% are singletons. Patients with uncontrolled infections, other autoimmune diseases, pregnancy or lactation were excluded. Orbital computed tomography and thyroid ultrasound, together with serum TRAb and thyroxine and clinical symptoms, were used for diagnoses.

Points from the study as a whole: Through a model of 13 V-J features, ophthalmopathy was separated from stable hyperthyroidism. Most clonotypes expanded in thyroid above 0.001 were likewise present in blood.

The clonotype comes from a man aged 18 to 30 with Graves' ophthalmopathy. V gene TRBV19 combines with J gene TRBJ1-4, with D hard to call. The sequenced sample was blood. The CDR3 is CASIGGSVTNEKLFF. Written as DNA, the CDR3 is TGTGCCAGCATCGGAGGGTCGGTCACTAATGAAAAACTGTTTTTT.